This TCR beta chain was recovered during a study of T-cell memory formation after mild COVID-19. General observations from the study: Most CD4+ clones that shrank were in CM and EM, while CD8+ ones turned up in EMRA. Clonal second-wave expansions that peaked on day 37 had unconfirmed SARS-CoV-2 specificity.

TCRdb passed the 5' RACE reads through MiXCR, listing each CDR3 protein once. Here the sample spans a few hundred thousand distinct CDR3 sequences, about 15% being singletons. This clonotype was seen many times. Its antigen is as yet unknown. Sequencing was done on a sample of PBMCs or a T cell subset sorted from them (not recorded which). The receptor was isolated from a man between 18 and 35 years old who had mild COVID-19 (a few samples of this study predate the infection). Cell type and time point are not known.

CDR3 sequence: CASSTGQLEQFF. The CDR3 nucleotides are TGTGCCAGCAGTACAGGACAGCTCGAACAGTTCTTC. The chain combines TRBV6-6 with TRBJ2-1, with D possibly being TRBD1 (6 bases). The CDR3 is 12 residues long. CDR1 and CDR2 (germline): MNHNY, SVGAGI (reference sequence). V lost 5 bases to trimming and J lost 13 bases, with 15 bases between them.